A selection of T cell receptor beta chains follows, all from one sample in a study of T cell changes during pregnancy in multiple sclerosis. The table came from immunoSEQ multiplex PCR; TCRdb's copy has only in-frame clones and leaves some out. The table has fewer than 100,000 clones, about 92% seen once. Here the sequenced sample was peripheral blood, taken after pregnancy. The receptors were gathered from a female donor in good health, enrolled as a control in a pregnancy study. CDR3s include the opening cysteine and the closing phenylalanine or tryptophan. Each record gives: V gene, CDR3 length, J gene, CDR3 protein.

V gene: TRBV5-6; CDR3 length: 16; J gene: TRBJ2-5; CDR3 protein: CASSLRATGLQETQYF
V gene: TRBV29-1; CDR3 length: 15; J gene: TRBJ2-1; CDR3 protein: CSVEAKGLPPGEQFF
V gene: TRBV6-1; CDR3 length: 14; J gene: TRBJ2-7; CDR3 protein: CASSEAGTPYEQYF
V gene: TRBV30; CDR3 length: 12; J gene: TRBJ2-5; CDR3 protein: CAWGLGQETQYF
V gene: TRBV29-1; CDR3 length: 13; J gene: TRBJ1-6; CDR3 protein: CSVGEGERSPLHF
V gene: TRBV7-2; CDR3 length: 12; J gene: TRBJ1-2; CDR3 protein: CASSLDIYGYTF
V gene: TRBV6-1; CDR3 length: 13; J gene: TRBJ1-2; CDR3 protein: CASTNRGRGGYTF
V gene: TRBV27; CDR3 length: 16; J gene: TRBJ1-2; CDR3 protein: CASRDLAPQGSYGYTF
V gene: TRBV27; CDR3 length: 17; J gene: TRBJ2-3; CDR3 protein: CASSTGTSGRAGDTQYF
V gene: TRBV25-1; CDR3 length: 16; J gene: TRBJ2-7; CDR3 protein: CASSETGGITLYEQYF
V gene: TRBV29-1; CDR3 length: 13; J gene: TRBJ2-1; CDR3 protein: CSVPGQGGGEQFF
V gene: TRBV30; CDR3 length: 15; J gene: TRBJ2-3; CDR3 protein: CAWSVGLGITDTQYF
V gene: TRBV10-3; CDR3 length: 15; J gene: TRBJ2-1; CDR3 protein: CAISEEERERDEQFF
V gene: TRBV5-8; CDR3 length: 14; J gene: TRBJ1-5; CDR3 protein: CASSLGQLNQPQHF
V gene: TRBV30; CDR3 length: 14; J gene: TRBJ1-1; CDR3 protein: CAWSETGGFTEAFF
V gene: TRBV4-1; CDR3 length: 15; J gene: TRBJ1-2; CDR3 protein: CASSQIHTPSYGYTF
V gene: TRBV19; CDR3 length: 16; J gene: TRBJ2-3; CDR3 protein: CASSIRVPGQGAFLDF
V gene: TRBV29-1; CDR3 length: 12; J gene: TRBJ1-4; CDR3 protein: CSVGSINEKLFF
V gene: TRBV7-3; CDR3 length: 13; J gene: TRBJ2-1; CDR3 protein: CASSLNQGGEQFF
V gene: TRBV5-1; CDR3 length: 12; J gene: TRBJ2-1; CDR3 protein: CASSLPSSWQFF
V gene: TRBV7-2; CDR3 length: 15; J gene: TRBJ1-2; CDR3 protein: CASSLDSQGRYGYTF
V gene: TRBV2; CDR3 length: 15; J gene: TRBJ2-7; CDR3 protein: CASSPGLAGTYEQYF
V gene: TRBV12-5; CDR3 length: 18; J gene: TRBJ1-5; CDR3 protein: CASGLRQGASVSNQPQHF
V gene: TRBV6-1; CDR3 length: 13; J gene: TRBJ2-7; CDR3 protein: CASRGDRAYEQYF
V gene: TRBV5-4; CDR3 length: 15; J gene: TRBJ1-4; CDR3 protein: CASSLVGATNEKLFF
V gene: TRBV19; CDR3 length: 15; J gene: TRBJ1-1; CDR3 protein: CASSPLTGRNTEAFF
V gene: TRBV18; CDR3 length: 15; J gene: TRBJ2-5; CDR3 protein: CASSPQRGLQETQYF
V gene: TRBV15; CDR3 length: 17; J gene: TRBJ1-2; CDR3 protein: CATSRLQFPGNYVGYTF
V gene: TRBV27; CDR3 length: 12; J gene: TRBJ2-7; CDR3 protein: CASSGGSYEQYF
V gene: TRBV5-1; CDR3 length: 14; J gene: TRBJ1-1; CDR3 protein: CASSLQGSIAEAFF